Each of the 14 T cell receptor beta chains below was sequenced from the same sample in a study of regulatory T cells in long-lasting Graves disease. The time point denotes: newly diagnosed GD, antithyroid drugs for less than 3 months. Generation of the TCR library employed RNA extracted from PBMCs. TCR beta libraries were built with iRepertoire HTBI primers and Arm-PCR of CDR3 regions. TCRdb called the multiplex PCR reads again in MiXCR, with one record for every CDR3 protein. The sample shows 300,000 to 400,000 distinct CDR3 sequences, 15% to 20% of them seen only once. The starting material was peripheral blood mononuclear cells (PBMCs), obtained at new diagnosis, from a patient treated with antithyroid drugs. The receptors originated from a female donor with Graves disease.

The rearrangement joins TRBV12-3 or TRBV12-4 to TRBJ1-2; 7 nucleotides align to TRBD1. V lost 6 bases to trimming and J lost 4 bases; unmatched junction nucleotides: 8. CDR3 length: 14 amino acids. Here the CDR3 DNA reads TGTGCCAGCAGGCTTGAAGGACAGGCCTATGGCTACACCTTC. Translation: CASRLEGQAYGYTF.

This clonotype has just a few counts. J is TRBJ2-7 and V is TRBV6-1; a possible D gene is TRBD1 (6 bases). CDR1 and CDR2 from the germline V gene are MNHNS and SASEGT. The CDR3 runs to 16 residues. V was shortened by 2 bases and J by 2 bases, with 16 bases between the two germline ends. The CDR3 reads CASSERLARGPYEQYF. The CDR3 region has the DNA TGTGCCAGCAGTGAACGCCTCGCCAGGGGACCCTACGAGCAGTACTTC.

Notes on this clonotype: A read error may be the cause here, since a much bigger clone is one base away. The chain combines TRBV12-5 with TRBJ2-4; D gene unclear. CDR1 and CDR2 (germline): LGHNT, FRNRAP. The CDR3 length is 14 residues. The DNA of the CDR3 is TGTGCTAGCGGACCGGGCCTCGCCAAAAACATTCGGTACTTC. This encodes CASGPGLAKNIRYF.

For this clonotype: Just one base apart from a much larger clone, this may be a read error. The chain couples TRBV7-9 to TRBJ2-7, with a possible D match to TRBD1 (6 bases). Germline values: CDR1 SEHNR, CDR2 FQNEAQ (reference sequence). V was trimmed by 5 bases and J by 1 base, leaving 12 bases between them. CDR3 length: 14 residues. The CDR3 sequence: CASSVQGMSYEQYV. The DNA for the CDR3 is TGTGCCAGCAGCGTACAGGGAATGTCCTACGAGCAGTACGTC.

This clonotype was recorded many times. Its ends do not fully match the called genes, so a read error is possible. This chain joins TRBV2 and TRBJ1-2; 7 bases are a match to TRBD1. The CDR3 contains 13 residues. Germline V gene sequence: CDR1 SNHLY, CDR2 FYNNEI. DNA of the CDR3: TGTGCCAACAGTGAACAGGGGAGGGATGGCTACACCTTC. Protein: CANSEQGRDGYTF.

This clonotype was counted between two and nine times. The rearrangement uses TRBV19 and TRBJ1-3; 7 nucleotides match TRBD1. The CDR3 has 15 amino acids. The germline gives CDR1 LNHDA, CDR2 SQIVND (reference sequence). Trimming at V came to 7 bases and at J to 1 base, leaving 7 bases not matched to a gene. This CDR3 is CASTQDRISGNTIYF. CDR3 nucleotide sequence: TGTGCCAGTACCCAGGACAGGATATCTGGAAACACCATATATTTT.

Turning to this clonotype: This may come from a read error, since a much larger clone is one base off. The chain employs TRBV11-3 and TRBJ1-2, with D uncertain. The germline V gene encodes CDR1 SGHNT and CDR2 YENEEA. V was cut by 5 bases and J by 3 bases, with 16 bases left in between. This CDR3 has 15 residues. The CDR3 DNA is TGTGCCAGCAGCCACCGTGGTGGGTCATACTATGGCTACACCTTC. Translation: CASSHRGGSYYGYTF.

This clonotype was detected a few times. The CDR3 coding sequence is TGCAGTGCTCATGCCGGGACAGGGAATTCACCCCTCCACTTT. Translated: CSAHAGTGNSPLHF. This chain links TRBV20-1 with TRBJ1-6; 9 bases line up with TRBD1. The CDR3 has 14 residues. The V gene end was trimmed by 5 bases and the J gene end by 7 bases; junction bases not matched to a gene: 6. CDR1 and CDR2 from the germline V gene are DFQATT and SNEGSKA (reference sequence).

This clonotype was seen repeatedly, ten times or more. V and J are TRBV29-1 and TRBJ2-3; D perhaps matches TRBD2 (6 bases). The CDR3 sequence is 16 residues long. Germline V gene lookup returns CDR1 SQVTM and CDR2 ANQGSEA. The ends were cut back, 4 bases at V and 0 bases at J, with 17 bases in the middle. Here the CDR3 reads CSVARHGRESTDTQYF. In DNA form, the CDR3 reads TGCAGCGTTGCTCGGCACGGGAGAGAAAGCACAGATACGCAGTATTTT.

The rearrangement links TRBV29-1 to TRBJ2-2; tentatively, D is TRBD1 or TRBD2 (6 bases each). V was cut by 4 bases and J by 3 bases, with 21 bases left in between. The germline V gene encodes CDR1 SQVTM and CDR2 ANQGSEA. This CDR3 is 17 amino acids long. This CDR3 is CSVGGGQITDDTGELFF. In DNA, the CDR3 is TGCAGCGTTGGAGGGGGGCAGATAACGGACGACACCGGGGAGCTGTTTTTT.

This clonotype was recorded many times. The chain joins TRBV28 to TRBJ2-2, with 9 bases matching TRBD1. The CDR3 totals 15 residues. Trimming at V came to 6 bases and at J to 6 bases, leaving 8 bases not matched to a gene. Per germline, CDR1 MDHEN and CDR2 SYDVKM. The CDR3 spells CASRTGGLSSGELFF. The CDR3 nucleotides read TGTGCCAGCAGGACAGGGGGTTTATCTTCCGGGGAGCTGTTTTTT.

At least ten counts were recorded for this clonotype. The chain employs TRBV6-1 and TRBJ2-2; D gene ambiguous. CDR1 MNHNS and CDR2 SASEGT come from the germline V gene. The CDR3 loop spans 13 amino acids. Trimming left V 6 bases short and J 6 bases short, with 11 bases between. CDR3 bases: TGTGCCAGCAGGTCTGGGGAACCCGGGGAGCTGTTTTTT. Residues: CASRSGEPGELFF.

This clonotype appeared many times. The V gene is TRBV7-9, the J gene TRBJ2-3, with a possible D match to TRBD2 (5 bases). Trimming pared 8 bases from V and 2 bases from J, leaving 8 bases between. The CDR3 totals 12 residues. Germline values: CDR1 SEHNR, CDR2 FQNEAQ (reference sequence). The CDR3, as DNA: TGTGCCAGCCAAGCGGACACAGATACGCAGTATTTT. This encodes CASQADTDTQYF.

This clonotype was seen many times. The V and J genes are TRBV5-6 and TRBJ2-1, with 10 positions matching TRBD1. The CDR3 totals 17 residues. In germline, CDR1 is SGHDT, CDR2 YYEEEE. Trimming removed 2 bases from V and 5 bases from J; junction bases left unmatched: 10. The CDR3 coding sequence is TGTGCCAGCAGCTTCTCTATGACAGGGGGCGGCCACAATGAGCAGTTCTTC. This encodes CASSFSMTGGGHNEQFF. The full variable domain, rest sourced from reference TRBV5-6 and TRBJ2-1, is DAGVTQSPTHLIKTRGQQVTLRCSPKSGHDTVSWYQQALGQGPQFIFQYYEEEERQRGNFPDRFSGHQFPNYSSELNVNALLLGDSALYLCASSFSMTGGGHNEQFFGPGTRLTVL.